The 24 T cell receptor beta chains below come from one sample, sequenced in a study of early T cells in non-severe SARS-CoV-2 infection. Using its own MiXCR run on the 5' RACE reads, TCRdb lists one record per CDR3 protein. The sample lists 56,000 or so distinct CDR3 sequences, around 15% occurring once. The sample consisted of whole blood, taken at baseline. The origin of the receptors is an adult who was a healthcare worker with PCR-confirmed SARS-CoV-2 infection or an uninfected control (not recorded which).

The genes are TRBV6-1 and TRBJ2-7, with D possibly matching TRBD2 (5 bases). V was trimmed by 6 bases and J by 6 bases, leaving 15 bases between them. The CDR3 consists of 13 residues. The germline CDR1 and CDR2 sequences are MNHNS and SASEGT. As DNA, the CDR3 is TGTGCCAGCAGCCTACTCCTAGCTGGCGAGCAGTACTTC. This encodes CASSLLLAGEQYF.

This clonotype was detected only a few times. The chain joins TRBV5-5 to TRBJ2-3, with a tentative D call TRBD2 (6 bases). The CDR3 is 14 amino acids. Germline V gives CDR1 SGHKS, CDR2 YYEKEE (reference sequence). The V end lost 1 base, the J end lost 6 bases, and 12 bases lay between the germline ends. CDR3 nucleotides: TGTGCCAGCAGCTTGCTAGGTGCGGGGGATACGCAGTATTTT. Residues: CASSLLGAGDTQYF.

CDR3 protein: CASSYDGRYSNQPQHF. The CDR3 region has the DNA TGTGCCAGCAGTTATGACGGGAGGTATAGCAATCAGCCCCAGCATTTT. This chain links TRBV6-6 with TRBJ1-5; D unclear. The V end lost 3 bases, the J end lost 0 bases, and 12 bases lay between the germline ends. In germline, CDR1 is MNHNY, CDR2 SVGAGI (reference sequence). This CDR3 region has 16 residues.

The J gene is TRBJ2-7, the V gene TRBV28; D could derive from TRBD1 or TRBD2 (5 bases each). CDR1 and CDR2 from the germline V gene are MDHEN and SYDVKM. V was cut by 5 bases and J by 3 bases, with 20 bases left in between. The CDR3 is 16 amino acids. This CDR3 is CASSLDGGVRVYEQYF. The DNA of the CDR3 is TGTGCCAGCAGTCTAGATGGGGGAGTGCGGGTCTACGAGCAGTACTTC.

This clonotype showed up just a few times. The gene calls are TRBV5-6 and TRBJ1-6, with D unclear. The germline V gene has CDR1 SGHDT and CDR2 YYEEEE. The CDR3 length is 12 residues. V was trimmed by 2 bases and J by 7 bases, leaving 4 bases between them. The DNA of the CDR3 is TGTGCCAGCAGCTTAATGAATTCACCCCTCCACTTT. It specifies CASSLMNSPLHF.

The chain joins TRBV6-2 or TRBV6-3 to TRBJ2-3; 8 bases match TRBD1. The V gene's germline CDR1 is MNHEY and CDR2 SVGEGT. V was pared by 4 bases and J by 2 bases, with 2 bases of the junction left unmatched. The CDR3 sequence is 14 residues long. CDR3 DNA sequence: TGTGCCAGCAGTTCGGACAGGGCCACAGATACGCAGTATTTT. Amino acids: CASSSDRATDTQYF.

The chain has TRBV5-6 and TRBJ2-1, with 12 bases aligning to TRBD1. CDR3 length equals 20 residues. Per germline, CDR1 SGHDT and CDR2 YYEEEE. The V gene end was trimmed by 0 bases and the J gene end by 1 base; junction bases not matched to a gene: 11. This CDR3 reads CASSLVPGQGAASSYNEQFF. The CDR3 region has the DNA TGTGCCAGCAGCTTGGTCCCGGGACAGGGGGCGGCGAGTTCCTACAATGAGCAGTTCTTC.

The V call is TRBV11-2, the J call TRBJ1-5; no definite D call. V lost 5 bases and J lost 4, with 15 bases in between. In germline, CDR1 is SGHAT, CDR2 FQNNGV. The CDR3 spans 15 residues. The CDR3 region has the DNA TGTGCCAGCAGCCCCAGTACCTTTGGAAATCAGCCCCAGCATTTT. This gives the protein CASSPSTFGNQPQHF. The complete variable domain, with remaining parts taken from reference TRBV11-2 and TRBJ1-5, reads EAGVAQSPRYKIIEKRQSVAFWCNPISGHATLYWYQQILGQGPKLLIQFQNNGVVDDSQLPKDRFSAERLKGVDSTLKIQPAKLEDSAVYLCASSPSTFGNQPQHFGDGTRLSIL.

The sample holds many counts of this clonotype. This chain connects TRBV29-1 to TRBJ2-3; D remains unclear. V dropped 2 bases and J dropped 4 bases, with 4 bases sitting between them. CDR1 is SQVTM and CDR2 is ANQGSEA in the germline V gene. The CDR3 has 11 residues. The chain's CDR3 is CSVERSDTQYF. DNA of the CDR3: TGCAGCGTTGAAAGGTCAGATACGCAGTATTTT.

This clonotype showed up many times. The chain carries TRBV28 and TRBJ2-1, with 12 nucleotides matching TRBD2. The CDR3 runs to 17 residues. Germline-derived CDR1 and CDR2 are MDHEN and SYDVKM. Losses at the gene ends were 1 base for V and 3 bases for J; bases not matched to a gene: 4. CDR3 nucleotides: TGTGCCAGCAGTTTATCTGGACTAGCGGGGCGCTACAATGAGCAGTTCTTC. This translates into CASSLSGLAGRYNEQFF.

The chain employs TRBV4-1 and TRBJ1-4, with D possibly matching TRBD1 (6 bases). From germline, CDR1 is MGHRA and CDR2 YSYEKL. The CDR3 loop spans 16 amino acids. The V gene lost 1 base and the J gene lost 0 bases, with 9 bases spanning the gap. The CDR3 protein is CASSQAQGATNEKLFF. DNA for the CDR3: TGCGCCAGCAGCCAAGCACAGGGAGCAACTAATGAAAAACTGTTTTTT.

This clonotype was recorded at least ten times. The chain employs TRBV6-5 and TRBJ2-6; no reliable D call. The CDR3 length is 13 residues. Germline V gene sequence: CDR1 MNHEY, CDR2 SVGAGI. Trimming removed 7 bases at V and 0 bases at J, with 4 bases between. The CDR3 protein is CASTPSGANVLTF. Here the CDR3 DNA reads TGTGCCAGCACCCCCTCTGGGGCCAACGTCCTGACTTTC.

Ten or more counts support this clonotype. The chain employs TRBV20-1 and TRBJ2-3; possible D gene TRBD1, 6 bases. Deletions cut 5 bases from V and 2 bases from J, with 11 bases between. Germline V gene lookup returns CDR1 DFQATT and CDR2 SNEGSKA (reference sequence). This CDR3 comprises 13 residues. The CDR3 region is CSAAGTITDTQYF. The CDR3 DNA sequence: TGCAGTGCTGCCGGGACAATCACAGATACGCAGTATTTT.

This clonotype was picked up a small number of times. The chain has TRBV10-2 and TRBJ2-5; possible D gene TRBD2, 5 bases. The CDR3 runs 15 residues. Per germline, CDR1 WSHSY and CDR2 SAAADI. The V end lost 4 bases, the J end lost 8 bases, and 20 bases lay between the germline ends. The CDR3 DNA reads TGCGCCAGCAGTGCGCCAGAGGGTGTCGCATCAACCCAGTACTTC. It specifies CASSAPEGVASTQYF.

This clonotype came up a few times. The gene calls are TRBV4-1 and TRBJ2-7; 9 bases are a match to TRBD2. CDR3 length: 16 residues. Per the germline V gene, CDR1 is MGHRA and CDR2 is YSYEKL. V lost 0 bases and J lost 3; bases outside the gene matches: 6. DNA of the CDR3: TGCGCCAGCAGCCAAGACCGAGCGGGGGGCAGCTACGAGCAGTACTTC. Its translation: CASSQDRAGGSYEQYF.

V usage is TRBV20-1 and J usage is TRBJ2-1; TRBD2 matches 9 bases. The CDR3 runs to 16 residues. V lost 1 base and J lost 4; bases outside the gene matches: 8. Germline-derived CDR1 and CDR2 are DFQATT and SNEGSKA (reference sequence). CDR3 bases: TGCAGTGCTAGAGCGGCTAGCGGGGAGGTATACAATGAGCAGTTCTTC. It encodes CSARAASGEVYNEQFF.

This clonotype turned up a few times. The rearrangement uses TRBV2 and TRBJ2-7; 9 bases fit TRBD2. Germline CDR1 SNHLY, CDR2 FYNNEI. The CDR3 consists of 12 residues. The J segment lost 1 base and the V segment lost 11 bases, leaving 3 bases of the junction unmatched. The CDR3 DNA follows: TGTGCCGGTAGCGGGAGTTCCTACGAGCAGTACTTC. Protein sequence: CAGSGSSYEQYF.

This clonotype has a count of ten or more. This chain connects TRBV20-1 to TRBJ2-7, with no clear D. With 3 bases removed from V and 4 bases from J, the gap between germline ends came to 16 bases. This CDR3 contains 14 residues. Germline V gene data show CDR1 as DFQATT and CDR2 as SNEGSKA (reference sequence). Written as DNA, the CDR3 is TGCAGTGCTAGTCGGGTAGGGCAGCATTACGAGCAGTACTTC. It yields the protein CSASRVGQHYEQYF.

The chain uses TRBV7-6 and TRBJ2-2, with D hard to call. The CDR3 consists of 14 residues. The V end lost 2 bases, the J end lost 3 bases, and 7 bases lay between the germline ends. Germline V gene data show CDR1 as SGHVS and CDR2 as FNYEAQ. For the CDR3, the DNA is TGTGCCAGCAGCTTAATTCCGGACACCGGGGAGCTGTTTTTT. It specifies CASSLIPDTGELFF.

This clonotype was picked up a small number of times. The genes are TRBV6-2 or TRBV6-3 and TRBJ2-3; D is unclear. The V and J ends lost 6 bases and 6 bases respectively, with 13 bases between them. From germline, CDR1 is MNHEY and CDR2 SVGEGT. This CDR3 comprises 13 residues. The CDR3 region is CASRADLVDTQYF. In DNA form, the CDR3 reads TGTGCCAGCAGGGCCGATCTTGTTGATACGCAGTATTTT.

The V gene is TRBV5-1, the J gene TRBJ2-3; D is ambiguous. CDR3 length equals 14 residues. The germline V gene has CDR1 SGHRS and CDR2 YFSETQ. V was pared by 4 bases and J by 5 bases, with 14 bases between. CDR3 protein: CASSVDVDRDTQYF. In nucleotides, the CDR3 is TGCGCCAGCAGCGTGGACGTTGATAGAGATACGCAGTATTTT.

This clonotype was observed a handful of times. The genes are TRBV12-3 or TRBV12-4 and TRBJ2-5; unclear D gene. With 8 bases removed from V and 1 base from J, the gap between germline ends came to 5 bases. The CDR3 has 11 residues. Written as DNA, the CDR3 is TGTGCCAGCGGGCTCCAAGAGACCCAGTACTTC. Translated: CASGLQETQYF.

The chain links TRBV11-1 to TRBJ1-1; D is uncertain. Trimming shortened V by 7 bases and J by 0 bases, and 12 bases separated the two germline ends. The CDR3 has 14 amino acids. CDR1 and CDR2 from the germline V gene are SGHAT and FQDESV (reference sequence). In nucleotides, the CDR3 is TGTGCCAGCAAGGTGGAAGACATGAACACTGAAGCTTTCTTT. It specifies CASKVEDMNTEAFF.

This clonotype showed up many times. In DNA form, the CDR3 reads TGTGCCAGCAGCTCAGGAATCGGGGAGCTGTTTTTT. It is translated as CASSSGIGELFF. The chain has TRBV7-6 and TRBJ2-2; D is unclear. V was pared by 4 bases and J by 7 bases, with 7 bases between. The CDR3 runs 12 residues. The germline gives CDR1 SGHVS, CDR2 FNYEAQ. Complete variable domain (other parts from reference TRBV7-6 and TRBJ2-2): GAGVSQSPRYKVTKRGQDVALRCDPISGHVSLYWYRQALGQGPEFLTYFNYEAQQDKSGLPNDRFSAERPEGSISTLTIQRTEQRDSAMYRCASSSGIGELFFGEGSRLTVL.